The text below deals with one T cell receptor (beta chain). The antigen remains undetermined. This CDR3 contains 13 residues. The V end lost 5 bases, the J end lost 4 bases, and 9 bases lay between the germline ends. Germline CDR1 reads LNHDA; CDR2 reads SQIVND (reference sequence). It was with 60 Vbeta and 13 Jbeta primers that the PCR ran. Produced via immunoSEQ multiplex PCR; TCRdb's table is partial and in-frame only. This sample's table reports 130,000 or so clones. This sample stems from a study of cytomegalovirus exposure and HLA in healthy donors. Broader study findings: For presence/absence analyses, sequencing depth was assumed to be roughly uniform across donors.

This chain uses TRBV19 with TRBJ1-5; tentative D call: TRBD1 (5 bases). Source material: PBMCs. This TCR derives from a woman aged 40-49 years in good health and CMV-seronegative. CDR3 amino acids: CASSPTANQPQHF. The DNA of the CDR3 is TGTGCCAGTAGTCCGACAGCAAATCAGCCCCAGCATTTT.